Listed below are T cell receptor beta chains from one sample, sequenced in a study of T cell repertoires in cytomegalovirus infection. For these receptors, no antigen is known. TCRdb fed the reads into MiXCR, producing one record per CDR3 protein. The sample holds about 830,000 distinct CDR3 sequences; approximately 32% are singletons and the top ten take around 12%. Sequencing used cultured CD8+ T cells from PBMCs, obtained from culture after CMV antigen stimulation. The receptors originated from a human donor in good health (CMV status not recorded). Some clones in this sample may be carry-over from other donors' samples. The conserved cysteine and the conserved F or W are not part of the CDR3 here.

v_gene,j_gene,CDR3aa
TRBV20-1,TRBJ1-2,SARDGPGHNYGYT
TRBV12-3/TRBV12-4,TRBJ2-2,ASSLDGWNTGELF
TRBV6-5,TRBJ2-7,ASSYSSPDEQY
TRBV29-1,TRBJ2-1,SVEAPSGVYNEQF
TRBV7-6,TRBJ2-7,ASSSYGTDEILPGEQY
TRBV10-2,TRBJ1-1,ASTRVEVFGNTEAF
TRBV5-6,TRBJ2-2,ASSPLLTENTGELF
TRBV20-1,TRBJ1-1,SARARTGYGTEAF
TRBV4-2,TRBJ1-5,ASSQPHGSQPQH
TRBV6-2/TRBV6-3,TRBJ2-2,VSRPLLAGTGELF
TRBV6-6,TRBJ2-5,ASSYSDRAKQETQY
TRBV19,TRBJ2-7,ASRTNRGEQY
TRBV4-1,TRBJ2-1,ASSLSSQPGDEQF
TRBV5-1,TRBJ1-1,ASSFTGGANTEAF
TRBV4-1,TRBJ2-1,ASSQDVRTMFYNEQF
TRBV6-5,TRBJ1-4,ASSYSIQGPRGEKLF
TRBV7-6,TRBJ2-7,ASSLGEDGYEQY
TRBV7-9,TRBJ2-7,ASSREELY
TRBV7-9,TRBJ2-5,ASTPEGTETQY
TRBV6-6,TRBJ2-3,ASSSSGEISDTQY
TRBV11-2,TRBJ2-5,ASSHRLAGNLLSQY
TRBV27,TRBJ1-1,ASSLIGGNTEAF
TRBV3-1,TRBJ1-2,ASSQEGQDYGYT
TRBV6-2/TRBV6-3,TRBJ1-1,ASSRQGIEAF
TRBV20-1,TRBJ2-1,SAVSYRSSYNEQF
TRBV19,TRBJ2-7,ASSMAGTGFYEQY
TRBV27,TRBJ1-5,ASRGYRDGSNQPQH
TRBV7-6,TRBJ1-1,ASSLAPGTNTEAF
TRBV11-3,TRBJ1-5,ASSGETGGWQPQH
TRBV28,TRBJ2-1,ASSPQFASGGASYNEQF
TRBV7-3,TRBJ1-2,ASSSTRTDKSIYT
TRBV6-1,TRBJ1-5,ASSDREIVSNQPQH
TRBV29-1,TRBJ2-3,SVMIGGPDTQY
TRBV6-5,TRBJ2-2,ASRKEATNTGELF
TRBV27,TRBJ2-3,ASSYQRGRGDTQY
TRBV6-6,TRBJ1-3,ASWESSGNTIY
TRBV11-3,TRBJ2-3,ASSSRTDSTDTQY
TRBV27,TRBJ1-6,ASSLRPLGTLH
TRBV7-9,TRBJ2-3,ASSSELIDGSRTDTQY
TRBV10-3,TRBJ2-1,AISDGRVYNEQF
TRBV6-1,TRBJ2-7,ASSEEGGEGEQY
TRBV6-2/TRBV6-3,TRBJ2-1,ASSTILIGGRGANNEQF